This passage covers 21 T cell receptor beta chains from one sample sequenced in a study of cytomegalovirus exposure and HLA in healthy donors. 60 Vbeta and 13 Jbeta primers were used in PCR. Only in-frame clones appear in the TCRdb table, and some are missing; sequencing was by immunoSEQ multiplex PCR. The sample carries over 150,000 clones, 80% recorded once. The sample comprised PBMCs. The origin of the receptors is a man between 18 and 29 years old in good health and CMV-seropositive.

V gene TRBV11-3 combines with J gene TRBJ2-3, with TRBD2 identical over 13 bases. The CDR3 is 17 residues long. The germline gives CDR1 SGHNT, CDR2 YENEEA. Trimming took 0 bases from V and 5 from J; bases not matched to a gene: 5. CDR3 protein: CASSLDFTSGGGDTQYF. CDR3 DNA sequence: TGTGCCAGCAGCTTAGATTTTACTAGCGGGGGGGGAGATACGCAGTATTTT.

The chain employs TRBV11-2 and TRBJ1-5; no clear D. CDR1 and CDR2 (germline): SGHAT, FQNNGV. V was pared by 2 bases and J by 2 bases, with 7 bases between. The CDR3 has 14 amino acids. The CDR3 region has the DNA TGTGCCAGCAGCTTAAGCGATGGCAATCAGCCCCAGCATTTT. It translates to CASSLSDGNQPQHF.

The V gene is TRBV5-4, the J gene TRBJ1-1, with D uncertain. CDR1 is SGHNT, CDR2 YYREEE, per germline (reference sequence). The V end lost 0 bases, the J end lost 1 base, and 7 bases lay between the germline ends. CDR3 size: 14 residues. CDR3 coding DNA: TGTGCCAGCAGCTTGGGGTTAGCGAACACTGAAGCTTTCTTT. As protein: CASSLGLANTEAFF.

This sequence joins TRBV9 and TRBJ1-6, with unresolved D. This CDR3 has 14 residues. Germline V gene data show CDR1 as SGDLS and CDR2 as YYNGEE. V lost 0 bases to trimming and J lost 9 bases, with 10 bases between them. In DNA, the CDR3 is TGTGCCAGCAGCGTAGAGTTGGAGGCTTCACCCCTCCACTTT. Translation: CASSVELEASPLHF.

This rearrangement joins TRBV7-9 to TRBJ2-1; TRBD2 agrees at 10 bases. The J segment lost 7 bases and the V segment lost 5 bases, leaving 14 bases of the junction unmatched. In germline, CDR1 is SEHNR, CDR2 FQNEAQ (reference sequence). CDR3 length equals 17 residues. CDR3 loop: CASSQKASGSLWNEQFF. CDR3 coding DNA: TGTGCCAGCAGCCAGAAGGCTAGCGGGAGTCTCTGGAATGAGCAGTTCTTC.

The chain carries TRBV5-4 and TRBJ2-7; TRBD1 matches 7 bases. This CDR3 has 15 residues. The germline CDR1 and CDR2 sequences are SGHNT and YYREEE (reference sequence). The V and J ends lost 5 bases and 7 bases, in that order; junction bases with no gene match: 15. The CDR3 DNA reads as TGTGCCAGCAGTAGGTGGACAGGAGGTGGACTTGAGCAGTACTTC. As protein: CASSRWTGGGLEQYF.

This rearrangement joins TRBV5-1 to TRBJ2-5; TRBD2 might be the D (6 bases). Looked up from germline, CDR1 is SGHRS and CDR2 is YFSETQ. The V and J ends lost 1 base and 1 base respectively, with 14 bases between them. The CDR3 length is 16 residues. Written as DNA, the CDR3 is TGCGCCAGCAGCTTGTCGGGGGTGGGGCTCCAAGAGACCCAGTACTTC. Its protein is CASSLSGVGLQETQYF.

V and J are TRBV6-1 and TRBJ2-7, with TRBD1 matching 7 bases. The CDR3 runs to 15 residues. Unmatched junction bases numbered 9, after V lost 6 bases and J lost 1 base. Germline CDR1 MNHNS, CDR2 SASEGT. The CDR3 DNA reads TGTGCCAGCAGCCCCACAGGGGCGAGGTCCTACGAGCAGTACTTC. Its translation is CASSPTGARSYEQYF.

The table lists this clone with a count of one. The J gene is TRBJ1-1, the V gene TRBV15; 12 bases fit TRBD1. Looked up from germline, CDR1 is LNHNV and CDR2 is YYDKDF (reference sequence). This CDR3 is 16 amino acids long. J was trimmed by 5 bases and V by 6 bases; bases with no gene match: 10. The CDR3 spells CATSGAGQGAGTEAFF. CDR3 coding DNA: TGTGCCACCAGTGGCGCGGGACAGGGGGCCGGGACTGAAGCTTTCTTT.

The rearrangement links TRBV29-1 to TRBJ1-2, with 9 nucleotides matching TRBD1. After removal of 4 bases from V and 4 bases from J, the junction contained 4 bases not matched to a gene. This CDR3 has 13 residues. In germline, CDR1 is SQVTM, CDR2 ANQGSEA. The CDR3 is CSVGGQGSYGYTF. In DNA form, the CDR3 reads TGCAGCGTTGGGGGACAGGGAAGCTATGGCTACACCTTC.

The V gene is TRBV9, the J gene TRBJ2-2, with 8 bases fitting TRBD2. Germline V CDR1 and CDR2: SGDLS, YYNGEE. Unmatched junction bases numbered 7, after V lost 4 bases and J lost 5 bases. CDR3 length: 15 amino acids. The CDR3 DNA sequence: TGTGCCAGCAGCACCGGGGGGGCGTGGACCGGGGAGCTGTTTTTT. Residues: CASSTGGAWTGELFF.

The chain employs TRBV19 and TRBJ1-2; D ambiguous. The CDR3 totals 14 residues. Trimming cost V 3 bases and J 3 bases, with 11 bases left between them. Germline CDR1 is LNHDA and CDR2 is SQIVND (reference sequence). CDR3 in amino acids: CASSMEELYYGYTF. The CDR3 DNA sequence: TGTGCCAGTAGTATGGAGGAACTCTACTATGGCTACACCTTC.

The chain recombines TRBV5-1 with TRBJ2-1; 9 bases fit TRBD2. The CDR3 runs to 16 residues. V lost 0 bases and J lost 6; bases outside the gene matches: 7. In germline, CDR1 is SGHRS, CDR2 YFSETQ. The CDR3 DNA reads as TGCGCCAGCAGCTTGGTTTTTAGCGGGAGAATCAATGAGCAGTTCTTC. The encoded protein is CASSLVFSGRINEQFF.

In this sample, this clone turned up a few times. The CDR3 sequence: CASSLDRGGYTF. The CDR3 DNA follows: TGTGCCAGCAGCTTAGACAGGGGGGGCTACACCTTC. The V and J genes are TRBV11-2 and TRBJ1-2; the match to TRBD1 covers 7 bases. Per germline, CDR1 SGHAT and CDR2 FQNNGV. Losses at the gene ends were 0 bases for V and 8 bases for J; bases not matched to a gene: 0. This CDR3 region has 12 residues. Full variable domain (missing parts from reference TRBV11-2 and TRBJ1-2): EAGVAQSPRYKIIEKRQSVAFWCNPISGHATLYWYQQILGQGPKLLIQFQNNGVVDDSQLPKDRFSAERLKGVDSTLKIQPAKLEDSAVYLCASSLDRGGYTFGSGTRLTVV.

In DNA, the CDR3 is TGTGCCACCGACAGGGGTAGGGACTACGAGCAGTACTTC. This encodes CATDRGRDYEQYF. The genes are TRBV2 and TRBJ2-7, with TRBD1 matching 8 bases. J was trimmed by 3 bases and V by 10 bases; bases with no gene match: 8. The CDR3 has 13 amino acids. CDR1 SNHLY and CDR2 FYNNEI come from the germline V gene. The full variable domain, completed using reference TRBV2 and TRBJ2-7, is EPEVTQTPSHQVTQMGQEVILRCVPISNHLYFYWYRQILGQKVEFLVSFYNNEISEKSEIFDDQFSVERPDGSNFTLKIRSTKLEDSAMYFCATDRGRDYEQYFGPGTRLTVT.

The chain recombines TRBV11-2 with TRBJ1-1, with TRBD1 matching 7 bases. Germline assignment: CDR1 SGHAT and CDR2 FQNNGV. The CDR3 extends over 14 amino acids. V lost 3 bases to trimming and J lost 2 bases; unmatched junction nucleotides: 3. CDR3 coding DNA: TGTGCCAGCAGCTTGGCAGGGGGTAACACTGAAGCTTTCTTT. This gives the protein CASSLAGGNTEAFF.

The chain couples TRBV25-1 to TRBJ2-3; maybe TRBD1 (5 bases). Between the trimmed V and J ends, which lost 5 bases and 2 bases, there was a span of 8 bases. CDR3 size: 13 residues. CDR1 is MGHDK and CDR2 is SYGVNS in the germline V gene. In nucleotides, the CDR3 is TGTGCCAGCAGTTTACAGGACACAGATACGCAGTATTTT. Amino acid sequence: CASSLQDTDTQYF.

The genes are TRBV6-5 and TRBJ1-3, with a weak D call TRBD1 (5 bases). V was pared by 2 bases and J by 1 base, with 9 bases between. There are 15 residues in the CDR3. CDR1 is MNHEY, CDR2 SVGAGI, per germline. The CDR3 DNA reads TGTGCCAGCAGTTACAGCCGACAGTCTGGAAACACCATATATTTT. Encoded protein: CASSYSRQSGNTIYF.

Written as DNA, the CDR3 is TGCGCCAGCCACCGGACAGGGGCGAACACTGAAGCTTTCTTT. It codes for CASHRTGANTEAFF. The chain recombines TRBV5-1 with TRBJ1-1; 9 positions match TRBD1. V shed 7 bases and J 1 base; nucleotides not matched to a gene: 5. CDR1 is SGHRS and CDR2 is YFSETQ in the germline V gene. CDR3 size: 14 residues.

The gene calls are TRBV7-3 and TRBJ2-3; TRBD2 might be the D (6 bases). This CDR3 is 15 amino acids long. V was clipped by 5 bases and J by 2 bases, with 14 bases between them. Germline CDR1 is SGHTA and CDR2 is FQGTGA. The CDR3, as DNA: TGTGCCAGCAGCCACCAATCGGGAGACACAGATACGCAGTATTTT. Protein: CASSHQSGDTDTQYF.

The rearrangement joins TRBV7-9 to TRBJ2-5, with 12 bases aligning to TRBD2. The germline V gene encodes CDR1 SEHNR and CDR2 FQNEAQ (reference sequence). V was clipped by 4 bases and J by 1 base; unmatched bases: 4. The CDR3 runs 16 residues. CDR3 DNA: TGTGCCAGCAGCTCGCGACTAGCGGGGGTCCAAGAGACCCAGTACTTC. Translating it yields CASSSRLAGVQETQYF.